The clone carrying this TCR beta chain has only a few counts. CDR1 and CDR2 from the germline V gene are SGHAT and FQNNGV. The V end lost 11 bases, the J end lost 6 bases, and 11 bases lay between the germline ends. The CDR3 is made up of 11 amino acids. The source of the sample is a study of T-cell reconstitution after alpha-beta-depleted transplantation in children. The authors prepared the TCRbeta library with unique molecular identifiers. Via MiXCR, TCRdb re-called the PCR reads, giving one row per CDR3 protein. The sample yields 85,000 to 120,000 distinct CDR3 sequences, around 7.8% seen once. The rearrangement links TRBV11-2 to TRBJ2-4; D may be TRBD1 or TRBD2 (5 bases each). The sample consisted of PBMCs, taken before TCRalphabeta/CD19-depleted stem cell transplant. The TCR originated in a boy aged 2 to 10 with acute lymphoblastic leukemia, due to receive a stem cell transplant. DNA of the CDR3: TGTGCCTCGAGGGGAACAAACATTCAGTACTTC. This codes for CASRGTNIQYF.